This T cell receptor (beta chain) was identified during a study of identical twins. Broader study findings: Models, which agreed with sharing between unrelated individuals, nonetheless underestimated the out-of-frame TCR alpha sharing seen in monozygotic twins.

Germline CDR1 reads ENHRY; CDR2 reads SYGVKD. V was pared by 2 bases and J by 2 bases, with 7 bases between. The CDR3 is 14 residues long. TCRdb redid the calling of the 5' RACE reads with MiXCR, one entry per CDR3 protein. In the table there are 230,000 or so distinct CDR3 sequences, roughly 8% of which are singletons. Every sampled donor was Caucasian and healthy. Many counts were recorded for this clonotype. The antigen is not known. This same sample was also part of a study on yellow fever vaccine responses in identical twins.

Sequenced: CD8+ T cells sorted from blood. The rearrangement links TRBV10-3 to TRBJ2-1; no clear D. The source is a young woman in good health. CDR3 sequence reads: CAISEVRTYNEQFF. The DNA of the CDR3 is TGTGCCATCAGTGAGGTCCGAACCTACAATGAGCAGTTCTTC.